The entry that follows covers one T cell receptor beta chain sequence. Measured with immunoSEQ multiplex PCR; TCRdb has only the in-frame clones, and not every one. The sample lists 250,000 to 300,000 clones, approximately 83% occurring once. This sample was included in a study of cytomegalovirus exposure and HLA in healthy donors. There are 16 residues in the CDR3. V lost 6 bases, J lost 3 bases, and 9 bases stayed unmatched. Germline-derived CDR1 and CDR2 are MRHNA and SNTAGT. The clonotype comes from a woman between 18 and 29 years old in good health and CMV-seronegative. Sequenced: PBMCs. The chain carries TRBV6-4 and TRBJ1-2; 11 bases are a match to TRBD1. The CDR3 nucleotides are TGTGCCAGCAGCGTGGACAGGGGGCCGGGAGACTATGGCTACACCTTC. Protein sequence: CASSVDRGPGDYGYTF.